These T cell receptor beta chains were read from a single sample in a study of blood T cells in healthy people across ages. TCRdb redid the calling of the 5' RACE reads with MiXCR, one entry per CDR3 protein. The table records 650,000 to 700,000 distinct CDR3 sequences, 45% to 60% of them present only once. Sequenced sample: blood. The receptor set was obtained from an elderly woman in good health. The CDR3 runs from the conserved cysteine through the conserved F or W. The D gene is left open where the match is weak. Rows may omit the clone size; those that give it use once, few, many or a size class.

. | . | TRBJ2-1 | TRBV5-4 | CASSKTVYDGDEQFF | TGTGCCAGCAGCAAGACAGTTTATGACGGGGATGAGCAGTTCTTC
. | . | TRBJ2-3 | TRBV12-3/TRBV12-4 | CASSLSSPDTQYF | TGTGCCAGCAGTTTATCGTCCCCAGATACGCAGTATTTT
many | . | TRBJ2-5 | TRBV27 | CASSLAAYQETQYF | TGTGCCAGCAGTTTGGCAGCCTACCAAGAGACCCAGTACTTC
. | . | TRBJ1-2 | TRBV20-1 | CSAPDRPGHCGYTF | TGCAGTGCTCCAGACAGGCCGGGGCACTGTGGCTACACCTTC
few | . | TRBJ1-1 | TRBV5-1 | CASSPNGGRTEAFF | TGCGCCAGCAGCCCCAACGGGGGTCGGACTGAAGCTTTCTTT
many | . | TRBJ1-5 | TRBV2 | CASSEGLQPQHF | TGTGCCAGCAGTGAGGGGCTGCAGCCCCAGCATTTT
. | . | TRBJ2-5 | TRBV2 | CASNRQYQETQYF | TGTGCCAGCAATCGGCAATACCAAGAGACCCAGTACTTC
few | TRBD1 | TRBJ2-2 | TRBV20-1 | CSARTGGTTGELFF | TGCAGTGCTCGGACAGGGGGCACCACCGGGGAGCTGTTTTTT
. | . | TRBJ2-1 | TRBV4-2 | CASSQDRVVEQFF | TGTGCCAGCAGCCAAGACAGGGTAGTTGAGCAGTTCTTC
. | TRBD1 | TRBJ2-3 | TRBV4-3 | CASSRTGQVADTQYF | TGCGCCAGCTCAAGGACAGGGCAGGTGGCAGATACGCAGTATTTT
. | TRBD1 | TRBJ1-5 | TRBV20-1 | CSAQTGGNQPQHF | TGCAGTGCCCAGACAGGGGGCAATCAGCCCCAGCATTTT
. | TRBD2 | TRBJ2-1 | TRBV7-9 | CASSPKAGSQDEQFF | TGTGCCAGCAGCCCGAAAGCGGGATCGCAAGATGAGCAGTTCTTC
. | . | TRBJ1-2 | TRBV9 | CASSGGAGLNYGYTF | TGTGCCAGCAGCGGTGGGGCAGGACTCAACTATGGCTACACCTTC
. | . | TRBJ1-5 | TRBV20-1 | CSARDLGKGYQPQHF | TGCAGTGCTAGAGATTTGGGGAAGGGGTATCAGCCCCAGCATTTT
few | . | TRBJ1-2 | TRBV2 | CAGAGLGYTF | TGTGCCGGCGCAGGGCTCGGCTACACCTTC
. | . | TRBJ2-7 | TRBV7-2 | CASSLRTEFSYEQYF | TGTGCCAGCAGCTTACGGACAGAATTCTCCTACGAGCAGTACTTC
. | . | TRBJ1-6 | TRBV9 | CASSVEGRNNSSLHF | TGTGCCAGCAGCGTAGAAGGCCGCAATAATTCATCCCTCCACTTT
. | . | TRBJ2-7 | TRBV5-1 | CASSTFGGSSYEQYF | TGCGCCAGTTCTACCTTCGGCGGAAGCTCCTACGAGCAGTACTTC
few | TRBD1 | TRBJ2-2 | TRBV24-1 | CATSAPRQGDAGELFF | TGTGCCACCAGTGCCCCTCGACAGGGGGATGCCGGGGAGCTGTTTTTT
. | . | TRBJ2-4 | TRBV12-3/TRBV12-4 | CASSRTVLAKNIQYF | TGTGCCAGCAGCCGGACAGTGCTAGCCAAAAACATTCAGTACTTC
. | . | TRBJ1-2 | TRBV11-2 | CASSPGGGRDGLKVCTF | TGTGCCAGCAGCCCGGGGGGGGGCCGGGACGGTCTAAAGGTTTGCACCTTC
few | . | TRBJ1-1 | TRBV7-2 | CASSLARATEAFF | TGTGCCAGCAGCTTAGCCCGGGCTACTGAAGCTTTCTTT
. | TRBD1 | TRBJ2-3 | TRBV28 | CASSFMVGEGATDTQYF | TGTGCCAGCAGTTTTATGGTGGGCGAGGGGGCAACAGATACGCAGTATTTT
. | . | TRBJ2-7 | TRBV4-2 | CASSPEYSAAEQYF | TGTGCCAGCAGCCCAGAATATAGTGCTGCCGAGCAGTACTTC
few | . | TRBJ2-1 | TRBV12-3/TRBV12-4 | CASSPTRDLNEQFF | TGTGCCAGCAGCCCGACTAGGGACCTAAATGAGCAGTTCTTC
. | . | TRBJ2-2 | TRBV12-3/TRBV12-4 | CASKAESGRTGELFF | TGTGCCAGCAAGGCCGAGAGCGGGCGGACCGGGGAGCTGTTTTTT
. | TRBD1 | TRBJ2-3 | TRBV9 | CASSVSGGGHGTDTQYF | TGTGCCAGCAGCGTATCAGGGGGCGGCCATGGCACAGATACGCAGTATTTT
many | . | TRBJ1-4 | TRBV4-3 | CASSHEGPGGSEKLFF | TGCGCCAGCAGCCATGAGGGGCCCGGGGGTAGTGAAAAACTGTTTTTT
. | . | TRBJ2-7 | TRBV10-2 | CASSVTEPYEQYF | TGCGCCAGCAGTGTAACAGAGCCCTACGAGCAGTACTTC
. | . | TRBJ2-1 | TRBV5-6 | CASSLSWRDSCNEQFF | TGTGCCAGCAGCTTGAGTTGGCGGGACTCCTGCAATGAGCAGTTCTTC
. | TRBD2 | TRBJ2-5 | TRBV6-1 | CASRKSRLAGFNEQYF | TGTGCCAGCAGGAAGTCCCGACTAGCGGGGTTCAATGAGCAGTACTTC
. | TRBD2 | TRBJ2-7 | TRBV9 | CASSVDYGGRGEQYF | TGTGCCAGCAGCGTAGACTACGGCGGGAGAGGCGAGCAGTACTTC
once | . | TRBJ1-2 | TRBV6-2/TRBV6-3 | CASSYSRGSGYTF | TGTGCCAGCAGTTACTCAAGGGGTTCCGGCTACACCTTC
. | . | TRBJ2-3 | TRBV6-5 | CASSFGGGLRPDTQYF | TGTGCCAGCAGTTTCGGAGGAGGGCTCCGACCAGATACGCAGTATTTT
few | . | TRBJ1-2 | TRBV6-5 | CASSYSPTGGRTGYTF | TGTGCCAGCAGTTACTCCCCGACGGGGGGAAGGACTGGCTACACCTTC
many | . | TRBJ2-1 | TRBV10-3 | CAISVWNEQFF | TGTGCCATCAGTGTTTGGAATGAGCAGTTCTTC
few | . | TRBJ2-5 | TRBV7-9 | CASSEYPSQETQYF | TGTGCCAGCAGCGAGTACCCGAGCCAAGAGACCCAGTACTTC
. | TRBD1 | TRBJ1-6 | TRBV3-1 | CVSSQGTGNSPLHF | TGTGTCAGCAGCCAAGGGACAGGTAATTCACCCCTCCACTTT
many | TRBD1 | TRBJ2-1 | TRBV12-3/TRBV12-4 | CASSSDRGLGNEQFF | TGTGCCAGCAGTTCAGACAGGGGGCTGGGAAATGAGCAGTTCTTC
. | TRBD1 | TRBJ1-5 | TRBV20-1 | CSAREGTGGNQPQHF | TGCAGTGCTAGGGAAGGGACAGGGGGTAATCAGCCCCAGCATTTT
. | . | TRBJ1-4 | TRBV12-3/TRBV12-4 | CASRGTAEKLFF | TGTGCCAGCAGGGGGACGGCTGAAAAACTGTTTTTT
many | . | TRBJ2-3 | TRBV10-3 | CAISDRGDTQYF | TGTGCCATCAGTGATCGTGGAGATACGCAGTATTTT
. | . | TRBJ2-5 | TRBV18 | CASSPQRSAEAQYF | TGTGCCAGCTCACCACAACGAAGCGCCGAGGCCCAGTACTTC
many | . | TRBJ1-5 | TRBV27 | CASRPGHINQPQHF | TGTGCCAGCAGACCTGGACATATCAATCAGCCCCAGCATTTT
many | TRBD1 | TRBJ1-5 | TRBV3-1 | CASSQDDRGGQPQHF | TGTGCCAGCAGCCAAGATGACAGGGGCGGGCAGCCCCAGCATTTT
. | TRBD2 | TRBJ2-5 | TRBV4-3 | CASSHLLASNQETQYF | TGCGCCAGCAGCCATCTACTAGCGTCCAACCAAGAGACCCAGTACTTC